The following is a TCR beta chain sequence with its context. Its antigen is currently unknown. The sample belongs to a study of vaccination and CD4 T cells after COVID-19. The Oncomine TCR Beta short-read assay sequenced DNA from cultured CD4+ T cells. MiXCR was run by TCRdb on the PCR reads, yielding one entry per CDR3 protein. The sample lists fewer than 7,500 distinct CDR3 sequences, approximately 60% occurring once. Treatment specified: approximately 9-day PBMC culture with coronavirus spike peptide pools or control peptides (ViraFEST assay). An unexposed donor provided the CD4+ T cells, which were collected before the COVID-19 pandemic (2011-2018). This CDR3 comprises 14 residues. CDR1 is DFQATT and CDR2 is SNEGSKA in the germline V gene (reference sequence). Trimming cost V 6 bases and J 3 bases, with 16 bases left between them.

This TCR was recovered from a human donor in good health. J is TRBJ2-3 and V is TRBV20-1; the D is unclear. Sample: CD4+ T cells from blood, cultured in vitro. CDR3 DNA: TGCAGTGCCAATGACCCGGGTCGAACAGATACGCAGTATTTT. As protein: CSANDPGRTDTQYF.